A selection of T cell receptor beta chains follows, all from one sample in a study of technical replicates of blood from several donors. Clones were read by immunoSEQ multiplex PCR, and TCRdb kept only the in-frame ones, dropping some. The data show about 83,000 clones, just over 90% seen once. The sample was T cells isolated from PBMCs. The receptor source for this set is a human donor in good health. Both conserved end residues are part of each CDR3. A D gene is named only where the DNA matches it firmly. Expanded clones get a size class; other rows say once, few or many, or leave the size out.

d_call j_call clone_size v_call cdr3_aa cdr3_nt
. TRBJ1-1 . TRBV7-9 CASSLGAGNTEAFF TGTGCCAGCAGCTTAGGTGCAGGCAACACTGAAGCTTTCTTT
. TRBJ2-2 . TRBV6-5 CASALSRTGELFF TGTGCCAGCGCTTTGAGCCGCACCGGGGAGCTGTTTTTT
TRBD1 TRBJ1-6 few TRBV6-5 CAIGDRDYPLHF TGTGCCATCGGAGACAGGGATTATCCCCTCCACTTT
TRBD1 TRBJ2-3 . TRBV4-1 CASSSGQLDTDTQYF TGCGCCAGCAGCTCGGGACAGCTTGACACAGATACGCAGTATTTT
. TRBJ2-1 few TRBV9 CASSASGYVNEQFF TGTGCCAGCAGCGCTTCAGGGTATGTCAATGAGCAGTTCTTC
TRBD2 TRBJ2-1 . TRBV19 CASSMSGRPPNEQFF TGTGCCAGTAGTATGTCCGGGAGGCCCCCCAATGAGCAGTTCTTC
TRBD1 TRBJ2-7 . TRBV9 CASSMGVTGHDYEQYF TGTGCCAGCAGCATGGGGGTGACAGGGCACGACTACGAGCAGTACTTC
. TRBJ2-2 . TRBV5-5 CASSLEGTYTGELFF TGTGCCAGCAGCTTGGAGGGGACTTACACCGGGGAGCTGTTTTTT
. TRBJ1-5 . TRBV30 CAWAGSSNQPQHF TGTGCCTGGGCAGGGTCGAGCAATCAGCCCCAGCATTTT
. TRBJ2-5 . TRBV4-2 CASSQELSLFMEETQYF TGTGCCAGCAGCCAAGAGTTGAGTTTGTTTATGGAAGAGACCCAGTACTTC
. TRBJ1-5 . TRBV7-9 CASSLASQPQHF TGTGCCAGCAGCTTAGCCAGTCAGCCCCAGCATTTT
. TRBJ2-7 . TRBV11-1 CASSLNSFEQYF TGTGCCAGCAGCTTGAACTCATTCGAGCAGTACTTC
TRBD1 TRBJ2-3 . TRBV2 CASSDALTGVDTQYF TGTGCCAGCAGTGATGCCCTGACAGGGGTCGATACGCAGTATTTT
. TRBJ1-1 . TRBV19 CASNNTPMNTEAFF TGTGCCAGTAATAATACCCCTATGAACACTGAAGCTTTCTTT
TRBD2 TRBJ2-1 once TRBV4-1 CASSQEVPGGPANEQFF TGCGCCAGCAGCCAAGAGGTACCGGGGGGACCGGCTAATGAGCAGTTCTTC
. TRBJ1-4 . TRBV7-9 CASTLGATNEKLFF TGTGCCAGCACCCTAGGGGCAACTAATGAAAAACTGTTTTTT
. TRBJ1-1 few TRBV30 CAWMPTGNTEAFF TGTGCCTGGATGCCGACGGGGAACACTGAAGCTTTCTTT
TRBD2 TRBJ2-5 . TRBV7-9 CASRMTSGTPRTQYF TGTGCCAGCAGGATGACTAGCGGGACCCCTAGGACCCAGTACTTC
. TRBJ1-4 once TRBV6-1 CASSLKSGKGQKLFF TGTGCCAGCAGCTTAAAGTCGGGGAAGGGTCAAAAACTGTTTTTT
. TRBJ2-7 . TRBV30 CACRAPYEQYF TGTGCCTGCCGCGCCCCATACGAGCAGTACTTC
TRBD2 TRBJ2-3 . TRBV4-1 CASSQPARTRPTADTQYF TGCGCCAGCAGCCAACCAGCCCGGACTAGGCCGACCGCCGATACGCAGTATTTT
TRBD1 TRBJ2-7 . TRBV10-1 CASSGYRGITSYEQYF TGCGCCAGCAGTGGGTACAGGGGGATAACATCCTACGAGCAGTACTTC
. TRBJ2-7 . TRBV7-9 CAVVSDEQYF TGTGCGGTAGTCTCGGACGAGCAGTACTTC
TRBD2 TRBJ2-1 . TRBV4-1 CASSQPPPGGSRYNEQFF TGCGCCAGCAGCCAACCGCCCCCGGGCGGGAGTAGGTACAATGAGCAGTTCTTC
TRBD2 TRBJ2-7 . TRBV28 CASSSGLAGGTYEQYF TGTGCCAGCAGCTCCGGACTAGCGGGAGGGACCTACGAGCAGTACTTC
. TRBJ2-2 once TRBV15 CATSSVGTNTGELFF TGTGCCACCAGCAGCGTGGGCACGAACACCGGGGAGCTGTTTTTT
. TRBJ2-5 . TRBV5-1 CASSPGHDNVETQYF TGCGCCAGCAGCCCGGGACACGACAACGTGGAGACCCAGTACTTC
. TRBJ2-1 . TRBV27 CASSPNLHNEQFF TGTGCCAGCAGTCCCAACCTACACAATGAGCAGTTCTTC
. TRBJ1-5 . TRBV4-1 CASSQGQNQPQHF TGCGCCAGCAGCCAAGGACAGAATCAGCCCCAGCATTTT
TRBD1 TRBJ2-7 . TRBV25-1 CASSAMQKGTDREQYF TGTGCCAGCAGTGCGATGCAAAAAGGGACAGATCGCGAGCAGTACTTC
. TRBJ2-5 . TRBV7-2 CASSLAGLEQGTQYF TGTGCCAGCAGCTTAGCCGGGTTGGAGCAGGGGACCCAGTACTTC
. TRBJ1-1 . TRBV30 CAWSVPQGLFTEAFF TGTGCCTGGAGTGTACCGCAGGGGCTCTTCACTGAAGCTTTCTTT
. TRBJ1-2 . TRBV19 CASRGEGVFSGYTF TGTGCCAGTAGAGGGGAGGGGGTTTTCTCTGGCTACACCTTC
TRBD2 TRBJ2-1 . TRBV13 CASSSRSPLAGELNEQFF TGTGCCAGCAGCTCCCGGTCGCCTCTAGCGGGGGAACTCAATGAGCAGTTCTTC
. TRBJ2-7 . TRBV28 CASRSDRIHEQYF TGTGCCAGCAGATCCGACAGGATTCACGAGCAGTACTTC
TRBD2 TRBJ2-1 . TRBV2 CASSQAGGQFF TGTGCCAGCAGTCAAGCGGGAGGGCAGTTCTTC
. TRBJ2-7 . TRBV12-5 CASGLVLTGVSSYEQYF TGTGCTAGTGGTTTGGTACTGACGGGGGTCAGCTCCTACGAGCAGTACTTC
. TRBJ1-1 . TRBV5-1 CASTSGTGENTEAFF TGCGCCAGCACCAGTGGTACTGGAGAGAACACTGAAGCTTTCTTT
. TRBJ2-1 . TRBV6-1 CAIIRGFYYNEQFF TGTGCCATAATCCGGGGGTTTTACTACAATGAGCAGTTCTTC
TRBD1 TRBJ2-3 . TRBV5-4 CASSHWDRATDTQYF TGTGCCAGCAGCCATTGGGACAGGGCCACAGATACGCAGTATTTT
. TRBJ2-4 once TRBV28 CASSLVRVAKNIQYF TGTGCCAGCAGTTTAGTCCGGGTAGCCAAAAACATTCAGTACTTC
. TRBJ2-4 . TRBV11-2 CASRSSRGTGKNIQYF TGTGCCAGCAGATCGTCTCGGGGAACAGGGAAAAACATTCAGTACTTC
. TRBJ2-6 . TRBV5-6 CASSLSGGTPGANVLTF TGTGCCAGCAGCTTGTCGGGCGGGACCCCTGGGGCCAACGTCCTGACTTTC